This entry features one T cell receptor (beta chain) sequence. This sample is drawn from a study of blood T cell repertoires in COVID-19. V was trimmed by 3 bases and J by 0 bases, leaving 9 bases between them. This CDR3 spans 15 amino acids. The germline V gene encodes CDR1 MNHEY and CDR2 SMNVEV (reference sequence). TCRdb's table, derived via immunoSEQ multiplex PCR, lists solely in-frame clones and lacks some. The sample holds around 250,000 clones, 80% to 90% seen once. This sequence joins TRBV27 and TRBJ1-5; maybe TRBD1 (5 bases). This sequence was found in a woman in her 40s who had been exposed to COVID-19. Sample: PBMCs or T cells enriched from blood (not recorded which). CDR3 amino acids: CASSLTAYSNQPQHF. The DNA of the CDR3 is TGTGCCAGCAGTTTGACAGCCTATAGCAATCAGCCCCAGCATTTT.